These 27 T cell receptor beta chains were sequenced from one sample in a study of blood T cell repertoires in COVID-19. TCRdb's table, derived via immunoSEQ multiplex PCR, lists solely in-frame clones and lacks some. The sample includes roughly 260,000 clones, 87% of them seen just once. The sequenced sample consisted of peripheral blood. These TCRs come from a woman between 50 and 59 years old who had recovered from COVID-19.

As DNA, the CDR3 is TGTGCCAGCAGCTTCCTATCCGGGACAGGGCCCAACTATGGCTACACCTTC. It encodes CASSFLSGTGPNYGYTF. This rearrangement joins TRBV5-6 to TRBJ1-2; the match to TRBD1 covers 9 bases. V dropped 2 bases and J dropped 2; count of bases not matched to a gene: 10. Germline V gene lookup returns CDR1 SGHDT and CDR2 YYEEEE. The CDR3 loop spans 17 amino acids.

The V and J genes are TRBV12-3 or TRBV12-4 and TRBJ2-5, with TRBD2 as a possible D gene (5 bases). This CDR3 has 12 residues. Trimming took 9 bases from V and 2 from J, leaving 10 bases between them. CDR3: CASRDLQETQYF. The CDR3 DNA reads TGTGCCAGTCGGGATCTACAAGAGACCCAGTACTTC.

The gene calls are TRBV6-5 and TRBJ1-5; perhaps TRBD1 as D (6 bases). The CDR3 is made up of 14 amino acids. CDR1 is MNHEY, CDR2 SVGAGI, per germline. The germline V and J ends were trimmed by 5 bases and 6 bases, with 14 bases remaining between them. The CDR3 region is CASSRRQVRQPQHF. The CDR3 DNA reads TGTGCCAGCAGTCGAAGACAGGTGCGTCAGCCCCAGCATTTT.

V and J are TRBV4-3 and TRBJ2-5; 7 positions agree with TRBD2. The germline CDR1 and CDR2 sequences are LGHNA and YSLEER. CDR3 length: 15 amino acids. Trimming took 0 bases from V and 4 from J; bases not matched to a gene: 5. CDR3: CASSQDSGGGETQYF. CDR3 nucleotide sequence: TGCGCCAGCAGCCAAGATAGTGGCGGGGGAGAGACCCAGTACTTC.

The V call is TRBV6-6, the J call TRBJ2-7; 7 bases are a match to TRBD1. Germline V gene lookup returns CDR1 MNHNY and CDR2 SVGAGI (reference sequence). This CDR3 contains 11 residues. J lost 6 bases, V lost 6 bases, and 2 bases had no gene match. The CDR3 DNA follows: TGTGCCAGCAGCACAGGGGCCGAGCAGTACTTC. This translates into CASSTGAEQYF.

This chain joins TRBV28 and TRBJ1-5; no reliable D call. CDR1 MDHEN and CDR2 SYDVKM come from the germline V gene. V was cut by 2 bases and J by 0 bases, with 14 bases left in between. This CDR3 region has 17 residues. The CDR3 region is CASSLGRRDGSNQPQHF. Here the CDR3 DNA reads TGTGCCAGCAGTTTAGGGAGGCGGGATGGTAGCAATCAGCCCCAGCATTTT.

This rearrangement joins TRBV7-2 to TRBJ2-7, with 7 bases aligning to TRBD1. There are 14 residues in the CDR3. Germline CDR1 and CDR2: SGHTA and FQGNSA. V lost 5 bases, J lost 5 bases, and 9 bases stayed unmatched. Here the CDR3 reads CASSLLSTGNEQYF. DNA for the CDR3: TGTGCCAGCAGCCTGCTATCGACAGGGAACGAGCAGTACTTC.

The V and J genes are TRBV18 and TRBJ2-6; tentatively, D is TRBD2 (5 bases). The CDR3 contains 16 residues. The germline gives CDR1 KGHSH, CDR2 LQKENI. Trimming pared 6 bases from V and 0 bases from J, leaving 12 bases between. The CDR3 DNA reads as TGTGCCAGCTCCCGGCGGGTTTCCTCTGGGGCCAACGTCCTGACTTTC. This encodes CASSRRVSSGANVLTF. Filled out from reference TRBV18 and TRBJ2-6, the complete variable domain reads NAGVMQNPRHLVRRRGQEARLRCSPMKGHSHVYWYRQLPEEGLKFMVYLQKENIIDESGMPKERFSAEFPKEGPSILRIQQVVRGDSAAYFCASSRRVSSGANVLTFGAGSRLTVL.

As DNA, the CDR3 is TGCGCCAGCAGCTCGGGACTAGCAGTCACCTACGAGCAGTACTTC. This gives the protein CASSSGLAVTYEQYF. V gene TRBV5-1 combines with J gene TRBJ2-7; 9 bases map to TRBD2. The CDR3 is 15 amino acids. CDR1 is SGHRS, CDR2 YFSETQ, per germline. Losses at the gene ends were 3 bases for V and 2 bases for J; bases not matched to a gene: 6.

The chain recombines TRBV3-1 (or the pseudogene TRBV3-2) with TRBJ2-7; unclear D gene. V was pared by 3 bases and J by 6 bases, with 12 bases between. The germline gives CDR1 LGHDT, CDR2 YNNKEL (reference sequence). The CDR3 totals 13 residues. The CDR3 coding sequence is TGTGCCAGCAGCCACCTTCGTGGCTCCGAGCAGTACTTC. Protein product: CASSHLRGSEQYF.

The genes are TRBV4-1 and TRBJ1-3, with D unresolved. The CDR3 consists of 13 residues. The V gene lost 7 bases and the J gene lost 4 bases, with 11 bases spanning the gap. Germline loops: CDR1 MGHRA, CDR2 YSYEKL. The CDR3 here is CASKAGSGNTIYF. In DNA, the CDR3 is TGCGCCAGCAAGGCAGGCTCGGGAAACACCATATATTTT.

This chain joins TRBV6-6 and TRBJ2-4, with D perhaps TRBD1 (5 bases). Deletions cut 2 bases from V and 7 bases from J, with 15 bases between. Germline V CDR1 and CDR2: MNHNY, SVGAGI (reference sequence). This CDR3 is 15 amino acids long. CDR3 nucleotides: TGTGCCAGCAGTTACGGGGCCCCTGGTAGGAACATTCAGTACTTC. Translation: CASSYGAPGRNIQYF.

The V gene is TRBV27, the J gene TRBJ2-1; 7 nucleotides agree with TRBD2. This CDR3 region has 15 residues. V gave up 5 bases and J gave up 5 bases; unmatched junction bases: 9. Germline-derived CDR1 and CDR2 are MNHEY and SMNVEV (reference sequence). The CDR3 nucleotides read TGTGCCAGCAGTAAGATAGCTAGCGGCCACAATGAGCAGTTCTTC. Its protein product is CASSKIASGHNEQFF.

This chain connects TRBV18 to TRBJ1-2, with TRBD1 matching 8 bases. After removal of 3 bases from V and 8 bases from J, the junction contained 8 bases not matched to a gene. The length of the CDR3 is 14 residues. Germline V gene lookup returns CDR1 KGHSH and CDR2 LQKENI. The CDR3 protein is CASSPSQGVEGYTF. In DNA form, the CDR3 reads TGTGCCAGCTCACCCTCACAGGGGGTAGAAGGCTACACCTTC. Full variable domain (remainder filled in from reference TRBV18 and TRBJ1-2): NAGVMQNPRHLVRRRGQEARLRCSPMKGHSHVYWYRQLPEEGLKFMVYLQKENIIDESGMPKERFSAEFPKEGPSILRIQQVVRGDSAAYFCASSPSQGVEGYTFGSGTRLTVV.

This chain connects TRBV6-6 to TRBJ2-3; D ambiguous. The CDR3 contains 15 residues. The V end was cut by 0 bases, the J end by 1 base, with 8 bases between. CDR1 is MNHNY and CDR2 is SVGAGI in the germline V gene (reference sequence). CDR3 nucleotide sequence: TGTGCCAGCAGTTACTCCCCCGGTCGCACAGATACGCAGTATTTT. It encodes CASSYSPGRTDTQYF.

V gene TRBV30 combines with J gene TRBJ2-5; no clear D gene. V was pared by 0 bases and J by 3 bases, with 8 bases between. The CDR3 is 13 residues long. Germline CDR1 reads GTSNPN; CDR2 reads SVGIG (reference sequence). CDR3 nucleotides: TGTGCCTGGAGTGTTGCGTTTAAAGAGACCCAGTACTTC. This translates into CAWSVAFKETQYF. Using reference TRBV30 and TRBJ2-5 for the parts outside the CDR3, the full variable domain is SQTIHQWPATLVQPVGSPLSLECTVEGTSNPNLYWYRQAAGRGLQLLFYSVGIGQISSEVPQNLSASRPQDRQFILSSKKLLLSDSGFYLCAWSVAFKETQYFGPGTRLLVL.

This chain joins TRBV30 and TRBJ1-1, with a tentative D call TRBD1 (5 bases). Looked up from germline, CDR1 is GTSNPN and CDR2 is SVGIG (reference sequence). V lost 4 bases and J 10 bases, leaving 19 bases between the germline ends. This CDR3 is 13 amino acids long. The CDR3 DNA sequence: TGTGCCTGGAATCCCCAGACGGGGGATCCAGCTTTCTTT. It yields the protein CAWNPQTGDPAFF.

This chain connects TRBV28 to TRBJ1-2; 7 bases are a match to TRBD1. CDR1 MDHEN and CDR2 SYDVKM come from the germline V gene. Trimming took 7 bases from V and 4 from J; bases not matched to a gene: 6. The CDR3 is 13 residues long. CDR3 in DNA: TGTGCCAGCAAAGAACAGGGGACCTATGGCTACACCTTC. It encodes CASKEQGTYGYTF.

This clone is a singleton in its sample. The chain links TRBV29-1 to TRBJ2-1; 7 bases are shared with TRBD1. The junction had 10 bases not matched to a gene; V was cut back by 8 bases and J by 3 bases. Germline V CDR1 and CDR2: SQVTM, ANQGSEA. The CDR3 spans 14 residues. The CDR3 sequence is CSSGQGENYNEQFF. Written as DNA, the CDR3 is TGCAGCTCTGGGCAGGGGGAGAACTACAATGAGCAGTTCTTC.

The chain joins TRBV4-3 to TRBJ2-3; no clear D gene. The germline V gene has CDR1 LGHNA and CDR2 YSLEER. The V and J ends lost 0 bases and 6 bases respectively, with 13 bases between them. The CDR3 runs 15 residues. CDR3 residues: CASSQDGTSADTQYF. For the CDR3, the DNA is TGCGCCAGCAGCCAAGATGGTACCTCAGCGGATACGCAGTATTTT.

J is TRBJ2-3 and V is TRBV2; D uncertain. From germline, CDR1 is SNHLY and CDR2 FYNNEI. The CDR3 contains 13 residues. The V and J ends lost 6 bases and 5 bases respectively, with 12 bases between them. The CDR3 here is CASSRIAGDTQYF. CDR3 coding DNA: TGTGCCAGCAGCCGTATAGCTGGAGATACGCAGTATTTT.

The rearrangement joins TRBV19 to TRBJ2-2, with D possibly being TRBD1 (5 bases). Germline lookup yields CDR1 LNHDA and CDR2 SQIVND (reference sequence). This CDR3 region has 13 residues. The V gene lost 0 bases and the J gene lost 6 bases, with 5 bases spanning the gap. CDR3 sequence: CASSIDRAGELFF. The DNA for the CDR3 is TGTGCCAGTAGTATAGACAGGGCCGGGGAGCTGTTTTTT.

J is TRBJ2-7 and V is TRBV6-5; tentative D call: TRBD1 (6 bases). Trimming left V 5 bases short and J 1 base short, with 12 bases between. CDR1 MNHEY and CDR2 SVGAGI come from the germline V gene. The CDR3 runs 14 residues. The CDR3 sequence: CASSQGHLSYEQYF. As DNA, the CDR3 is TGTGCCAGCAGTCAGGGACATCTATCCTACGAGCAGTACTTC.

The rearrangement joins TRBV4-2 to TRBJ2-6; 10 nucleotides match TRBD1. V was clipped by 1 base and J by 0 bases; unmatched bases: 6. CDR1 is LGHNA and CDR2 is YNFKEQ in the germline V gene. The CDR3 has 19 amino acids. CDR3 sequence reads: CASSQVGGTGVSGANVLTF. DNA of the CDR3: TGTGCCAGCAGCCAAGTAGGCGGGACAGGGGTCTCTGGGGCCAACGTCCTGACTTTC.

This chain links TRBV9 with TRBJ2-2; D unresolved. V lost 0 bases and J lost 0, with 6 bases in between. Germline CDR1 reads SGDLS; CDR2 reads YYNGEE. The CDR3 length is 15 residues. DNA of the CDR3: TGTGCCAGCAGCGTAGTCCCATCGAACACCGGGGAGCTGTTTTTT. Its protein is CASSVVPSNTGELFF.

The gene calls are TRBV2 and TRBJ2-5; tentative D call: TRBD2 (5 bases). Germline V CDR1 and CDR2: SNHLY, FYNNEI. This CDR3 has 12 residues. V was trimmed by 7 bases and J by 6 bases, leaving 12 bases between them. The CDR3 DNA follows: TGTGCCAGCAAGAGGGTCTTACAGACCCAGTACTTC. Amino acids: CASKRVLQTQYF.

The chain is built from TRBV24-1 and TRBJ1-2; a weak D match, TRBD1 (6 bases). CDR3 size: 15 residues. Germline V gene sequence: CDR1 KGHDR, CDR2 SFDVKD. V was clipped by 1 base and J by 8 bases, with 16 bases between them. The CDR3 region is CATSDFGRGSEGYTF. The CDR3 coding sequence is TGTGCCACCAGTGATTTTGGCAGGGGATCGGAAGGCTACACCTTC.